The TCR beta chain described here comes from a study of T cells expressing NK-cell markers. Overall study context: It was from sorted CD3+CD56+NKG2C+, CD3+CD56+NKG2C- and CD3+CD56-NKG2C+ T cells that TCR beta repertoires came. Study-wide results and caveats: The study found dominant NKG2C+ clonotypes at about 1.0-8% of CD8+ T cells in over 5 donors.

The TCR beta cDNA came from 5'RACE template switching with UMIs. TCRdb re-called the 5' RACE reads; every CDR3 protein appears as one record, without DNA. The sample has under 200,000 distinct CDR3 sequences. The CDR3 length is 13 residues. Germline lookup yields CDR1 DFQATT and CDR2 SNEGSKA (reference sequence). About this clonotype itself: Its antigen remains unknown.

The sequencing input was blood T cells: a sorted CD56 or NKG2C T cell subset, CD4+ or CD8+ T cells, or bulk PBMC T cells (not recorded which). The receptor comes from a woman aged 18 to 75 in good health. This chain links TRBV20-1 with TRBJ2-1. CDR3 region: CSARMSFYNEQFF.